Sequencing of this TCR beta chain was carried out in a study of tumor-infiltrating lymphocytes in primary liver carcinoma. The wider study: T1-T3 N0M0 was the stage of the tumors, which were about 4.2 to 10 cm across.

Only a few counts were recorded for this clonotype. The investigators made TCR beta cDNA from about 500 ng total RNA, using a constant-region primer. Nested multiplex PCR, run for three rounds with slightly modified ARM-PCR, yielded TCR beta libraries. A C-beta reverse primer was combined with TRBV1-TRBV30 forward primers in the first two PCR rounds, and each round had around 11 cycles. TCRdb reprocessed the multiplex PCR reads via MiXCR and lists one record per CDR3 protein. This table holds 150,000 to 200,000 distinct CDR3 sequences, 50% to 75% found once. Trimming shortened V by 9 bases and J by 5 bases, and 16 bases separated the two germline ends. There are 14 residues in the CDR3. Germline DNA was also extracted, and blood RNA was taken from unsorted whole blood.

The chain couples TRBV12-3 or TRBV12-4 to TRBJ2-2; D unresolved. The clonotype was recovered from a man between 40 and 49 years old with primary liver carcinoma and hepatitis B virus infection. The source material was peripheral blood. The DNA of the CDR3 is TGTGCCAGTGGAGTTGCTTACCCAACCGGGGAGCTGTTTTTT. Protein sequence: CASGVAYPTGELFF.